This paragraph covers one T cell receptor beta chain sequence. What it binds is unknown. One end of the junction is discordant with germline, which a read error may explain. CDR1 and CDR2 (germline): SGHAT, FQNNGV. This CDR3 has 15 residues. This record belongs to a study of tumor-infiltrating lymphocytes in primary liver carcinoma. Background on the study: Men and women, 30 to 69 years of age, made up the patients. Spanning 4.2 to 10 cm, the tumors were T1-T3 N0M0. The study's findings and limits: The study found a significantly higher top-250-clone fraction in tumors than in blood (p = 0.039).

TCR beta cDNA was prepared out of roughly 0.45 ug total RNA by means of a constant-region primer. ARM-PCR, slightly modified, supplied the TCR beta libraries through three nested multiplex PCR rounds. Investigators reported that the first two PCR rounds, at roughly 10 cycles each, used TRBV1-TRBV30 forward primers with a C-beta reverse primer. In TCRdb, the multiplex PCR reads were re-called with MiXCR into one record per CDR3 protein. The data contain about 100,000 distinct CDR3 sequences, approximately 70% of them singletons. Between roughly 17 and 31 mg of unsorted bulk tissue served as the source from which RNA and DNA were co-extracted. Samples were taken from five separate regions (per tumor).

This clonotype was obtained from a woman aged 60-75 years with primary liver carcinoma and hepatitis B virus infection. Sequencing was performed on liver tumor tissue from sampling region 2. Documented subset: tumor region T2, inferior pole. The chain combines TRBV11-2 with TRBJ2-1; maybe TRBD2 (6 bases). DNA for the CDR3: TGTGCTAGCAGCTTAGAGAGGACTAATTACAATGAGCAGTTCTTC. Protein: CASSLERTNYNEQFF.